Below, one T cell receptor beta chain is given with its context. Its antigen is as yet unknown. These data are taken from a study of beta chain features in type 1 diabetes. Study details: Summed over all samples, the examined sorted cells came to 90 million to 120 million.

General study points: The naive, central memory and Treg TCRB repertoires looked more alike in patients than they did in healthy donors.

The study reverse transcribed the entire isolated RNA, so it sequenced expressed TCRB transcripts. The repertoire was sequenced with immunoSEQ multiplex PCR; TCRdb's copy has only in-frame clones and lacks some. Counted here are about 900,000 clones, around a sixth occurring once; the ten biggest clones make up roughly 0.025%. The CDR3 has 16 residues. Trimming cost V 3 bases and J 3 bases, with 15 bases left between them. Germline V lookup: CDR1 LNHDA, CDR2 SQIVND (reference sequence). This rearrangement joins TRBV19 to TRBJ2-1; a possible D gene is TRBD2 (5 bases). Sequenced: naive CD4+ T cells from blood. The receptor's source is a woman younger than 35 in good health. The DNA of the CDR3 is TGTGCCAGTAGTATCCAACTAGAGGCCTACTACAATGAGCAGTTCTTC. This sequence encodes CASSIQLEAYYNEQFF.